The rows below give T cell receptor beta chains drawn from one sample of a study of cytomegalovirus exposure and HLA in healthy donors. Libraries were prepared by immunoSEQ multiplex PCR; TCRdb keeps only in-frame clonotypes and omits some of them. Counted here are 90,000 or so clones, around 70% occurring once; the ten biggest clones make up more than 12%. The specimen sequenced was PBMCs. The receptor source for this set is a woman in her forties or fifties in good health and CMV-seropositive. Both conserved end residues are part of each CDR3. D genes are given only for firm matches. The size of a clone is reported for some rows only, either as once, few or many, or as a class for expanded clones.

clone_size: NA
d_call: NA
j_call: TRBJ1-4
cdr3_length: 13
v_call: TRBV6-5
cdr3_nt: TGTGCCAGTACCTACAGATCTAATGAAAAACTGTTTTTT
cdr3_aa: CASTYRSNEKLFF

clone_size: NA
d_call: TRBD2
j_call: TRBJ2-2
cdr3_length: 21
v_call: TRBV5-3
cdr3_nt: TGTGCCAGAAGCTTGGAGGGACTAGCCCTAACCGAACCTGCTAGAACCGGGGAGCTGTTTTTT
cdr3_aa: CARSLEGLALTEPARTGELFF

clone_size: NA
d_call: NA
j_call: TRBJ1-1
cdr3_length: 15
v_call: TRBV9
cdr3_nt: TGTGCCAGCAGCGTTGCTTCAGTGATGAACACTGAAGCTTTCTTT
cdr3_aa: CASSVASVMNTEAFF

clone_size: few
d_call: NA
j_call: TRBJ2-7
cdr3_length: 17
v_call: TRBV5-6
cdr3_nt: TGTGCCAGCAGCTTATCGGGCCGCGGGGCCAGCTCCTACGAGCAGTACTTC
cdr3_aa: CASSLSGRGASSYEQYF

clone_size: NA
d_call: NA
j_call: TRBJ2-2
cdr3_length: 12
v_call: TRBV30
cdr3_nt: TGTGCCTGGAGTGTACATATTGGGGAGCTGTTTTTT
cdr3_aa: CAWSVHIGELFF

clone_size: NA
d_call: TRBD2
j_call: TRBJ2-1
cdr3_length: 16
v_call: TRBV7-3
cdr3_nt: TGTGCCAGCAGCTTAGAAAGCGGGATGACCTACAATGAGCAGTTCTTC
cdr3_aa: CASSLESGMTYNEQFF

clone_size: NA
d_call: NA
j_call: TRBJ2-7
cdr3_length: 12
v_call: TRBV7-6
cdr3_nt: TGTGCCAGCAGCGCTACAGGGAACGAGCAGTACTTC
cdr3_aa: CASSATGNEQYF

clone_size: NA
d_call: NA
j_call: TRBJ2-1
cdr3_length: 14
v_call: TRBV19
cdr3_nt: TGTGCCAGTAGTATGCGGGGCGGGCGCCCTGATACGTTCTTC
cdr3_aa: CASSMRGGRPDTFF

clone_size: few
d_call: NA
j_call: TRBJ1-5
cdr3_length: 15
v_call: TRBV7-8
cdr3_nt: TGTGCCAGCAGCACAGGGAGGGGAGGCAATCAGCCCCAGCATTTT
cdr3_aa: CASSTGRGGNQPQHF

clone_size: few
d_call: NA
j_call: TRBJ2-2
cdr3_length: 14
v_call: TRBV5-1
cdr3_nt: TGCGCCAGCAGCTTAACGGCGGTCACCGGGGAGCTGTTTTTT
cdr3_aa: CASSLTAVTGELFF

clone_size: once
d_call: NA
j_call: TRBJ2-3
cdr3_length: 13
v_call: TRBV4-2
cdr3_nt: TGTGCCAGCAGCCAAGACAAGCGTGATACGCAGTATTTT
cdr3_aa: CASSQDKRDTQYF

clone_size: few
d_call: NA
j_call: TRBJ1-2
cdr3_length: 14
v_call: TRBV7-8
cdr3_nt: TGTGCCAGCGCCGCGAGGGTTGAAAACTATGGCTACACCTTC
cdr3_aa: CASAARVENYGYTF

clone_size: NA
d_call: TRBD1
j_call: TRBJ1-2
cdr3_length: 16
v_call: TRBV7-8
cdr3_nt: TGTGCCAGCAGCACCAGGACAGGCACAAGGGATAATGGCTACACCTTC
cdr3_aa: CASSTRTGTRDNGYTF